The sequence of this TCR beta chain was determined in a study of blood T cell repertoires in COVID-19. About the study: Sources were T cells, B-cell-depleted T cells, or PBMCs; the material itself was cDNA or gDNA.

The CDR3 loop spans 16 amino acids. V lost 5 bases to trimming and J lost 5 bases; unmatched junction nucleotides: 14. Germline lookup yields CDR1 SGHAT and CDR2 FQNNGV. Authors' processing steps: Nucleated cell number was recorded as an estimate derived from reference gene primer amplification. Method: immunoSEQ multiplex PCR; TCRdb's copy keeps in-frame clones and lacks some. V, J and clone size are taken as reported in that table, and D and trimming were inferred from the DNA itself. This table has roughly 27,000 clones, 80% to 90% appearing once. This TCR came from a man aged 55 to 70 with acute or convalescent COVID-19. The sample comprised peripheral blood. V and J are TRBV11-2 and TRBJ1-1, with TRBD1 identical over 7 bases. The CDR3 is CASSPRVRGLRTEAFF. The CDR3 DNA follows: TGTGCCAGCAGCCCCCGCGTGAGGGGGCTTCGAACTGAAGCTTTCTTT.